This entry lists 20 T cell receptor beta chains sequenced from one sample in a study of shared T cell receptors in the human thymus. TCRdb's copy holds only in-frame clones and misses some; the assay was immunoSEQ multiplex PCR. The top ten hold approximately 0.035% of the sample, which has 55,000 to 75,000 clones, about 95% seen once. Source material: thymocytes. Receptors were obtained from a human donor.

The chain has TRBV7-9 and TRBJ2-2; no clear D. TRBJ1-3 explains the end of the DNA better; the J call may be wrong. Germline values: CDR1 SEHNR, CDR2 FQNEAQ (reference sequence). This CDR3 comprises 13 residues. The CDR3 sequence is CASSPDSGNTIYF. The CDR3 DNA follows: TGTGCCAGCAGCCCGGACTCTGGAAACACCATATATTTT.

The chain is built from TRBV28 and TRBJ1-1; D gene unclear. V lost 6 bases to trimming and J lost 8 bases, with 19 bases between them. The CDR3 runs 14 residues. Germline loops: CDR1 MDHEN, CDR2 SYDVKM. The CDR3 protein is CASRPLRLRTEAFF. The CDR3 DNA is TGTGCCAGCAGACCACTTCGACTGCGAACCGAAGCTTTCTTT.

This clone was seen just once. The J gene is TRBJ1-3, the V gene TRBV5-3, with 9 nucleotides matching TRBD1. TRBV5-3 is placed among ORFs of uncertain function. This CDR3 comprises 17 residues. The V gene end was trimmed by 0 bases and the J gene end by 4 bases; junction bases not matched to a gene: 8. The CDR3: CARSLECTGTGGNTIYF. In nucleotides, the CDR3 is TGTGCCAGAAGCTTGGAATGTACCGGGACAGGGGGAAACACCATATATTTT.

The chain recombines TRBV6-5 with TRBJ2-7; D remains ambiguous. The CDR3 consists of 13 residues. Germline CDR1 reads MNHEY; CDR2 reads SVGAGI. V was cut by 5 bases and J by 4 bases, with 12 bases left in between. The DNA of the CDR3 is TGTGCCAGCAGTACCCCTCGAGGTTACGAGCAGTACTTC. Its protein product is CASSTPRGYEQYF.

V usage is TRBV6-1 and J usage is TRBJ1-2; D remains unclear. CDR1 and CDR2 from the germline V gene are MNHNS and SASEGT. V lost 7 bases and J 6 bases, leaving 12 bases between the germline ends. The CDR3 covers 12 residues. The DNA for the CDR3 is TGTGCCAGCAAGAGTAGGGTTAATGGCTACACCTTC. It specifies CASKSRVNGYTF.

The chain couples TRBV14 to TRBJ2-1; perhaps TRBD1 as D (6 bases). V lost 4 bases and J 4 bases, leaving 11 bases between the germline ends. The CDR3 extends over 14 amino acids. Germline values: CDR1 SGHDN, CDR2 FVKESK. The CDR3 nucleotides are TGTGCCAGCAGCCCCCGGACAGTATACAATGAGCAGTTCTTC. It codes for CASSPRTVYNEQFF.

The rearrangement joins TRBV7-2 to TRBJ2-5, with unresolved D. Germline V gene data show CDR1 as SGHTA and CDR2 as FQGNSA. The V gene lost 4 bases and the J gene lost 1 base, with 16 bases spanning the gap. CDR3 length: 16 amino acids. The CDR3 here is CASSSRKQDTQETQYF. CDR3 bases: TGTGCCAGCAGCTCCCGGAAGCAGGATACCCAAGAGACCCAGTACTTC.

This clone was seen a handful of times. The chain employs TRBV7-2 and TRBJ2-3; possibly TRBD2 for D (5 bases). Looked up from germline, CDR1 is SGHTA and CDR2 is FQGNSA. The length of the CDR3 is 13 residues. V dropped 10 bases and J dropped 1 base, with 12 bases sitting between them. This CDR3 is CANLPAGTDTQYF. The CDR3 DNA is TGTGCCAACCTTCCAGCGGGCACAGATACGCAGTATTTT.

The rearrangement links TRBV4-1 to TRBJ1-1; D unclear. V was cut by 0 bases and J by 6 bases, with 8 bases left in between. CDR1 is MGHRA, CDR2 YSYEKL, per germline. The CDR3 runs to 13 residues. The CDR3 nucleotides read TGCGCCAGCAGCCAAGATCCAGGATCTGAAGCTTTCTTT. Amino acid sequence: CASSQDPGSEAFF.

The chain carries TRBV4-2 and TRBJ1-5, with 7 positions matching TRBD1. The CDR3 totals 15 residues. V was clipped by 3 bases and J by 3 bases; unmatched bases: 5. The germline V gene encodes CDR1 LGHNA and CDR2 YNFKEQ. The chain's CDR3 is CASSHGQASNQPQHF. The CDR3, as DNA: TGTGCCAGCAGCCATGGACAGGCCTCCAATCAGCCCCAGCATTTT.

This chain joins TRBV28 and TRBJ1-1; D unclear. CDR1 and CDR2 from the germline V gene are MDHEN and SYDVKM. The V gene lost 6 bases and the J gene lost 1 base, with 6 bases spanning the gap. The CDR3 spans 12 residues. CDR3 DNA sequence: TGTGCCAGCAGGGGCCCGAACACTGAAGCTTTCTTT. Translation: CASRGPNTEAFF.

CDR3 sequence reads: CASSLLGYEQYF. The CDR3 coding sequence is TGTGCCAGCAGTTTACTGGGATACGAGCAGTACTTC. The chain carries TRBV28 and TRBJ2-7; unclear D gene. Germline-derived CDR1 and CDR2 are MDHEN and SYDVKM. The CDR3 totals 12 residues. Trimming left V 2 bases short and J 4 bases short, with 6 bases between. Complete variable domain (other parts from reference TRBV28 and TRBJ2-7): DVKVTQSSRYLVKRTGEKVFLECVQDMDHENMFWYRQDPGLGLRLIYFSYDVKMKEKGDIPEGYSVSREKKERFSLILESASTNQTSMYLCASSLLGYEQYFGPGTRLTVT.

The chain combines TRBV15 with TRBJ1-6, with a possible D match to TRBD1 (5 bases). This CDR3 contains 20 residues. Trimming took 3 bases from V and 0 from J, leaving 21 bases between them. Germline V gene data show CDR1 as LNHNV and CDR2 as YYDKDF (reference sequence). This chain's CDR3 is CATSSYRPPPQSSYNSPLHF. The CDR3 coding sequence is TGTGCCACCAGCAGTTACAGGCCCCCCCCTCAAAGCTCCTATAATTCACCCCTCCACTTT.

The chain couples TRBV29-1 to TRBJ2-5, with TRBD1 as a possible D gene (6 bases). The ends were cut back, 4 bases at V and 2 bases at J, with 17 bases in the middle. The CDR3 totals 15 residues. Germline V gene data show CDR1 as SQVTM and CDR2 as ANQGSEA. In DNA form, the CDR3 reads TGCAGCGTTGTTGTTCGGGGCAGGGGACAAGAGACCCAGTACTTC. It encodes CSVVVRGRGQETQYF.

The chain couples TRBV6-5 to TRBJ2-1, with D perhaps TRBD1 (6 bases). The CDR3 is 16 residues long. Trimming shortened V by 0 bases and J by 3 bases, and 12 bases separated the two germline ends. Germline V gene data show CDR1 as MNHEY and CDR2 as SVGAGI. The CDR3 sequence: CASSYSRDTYYNEQFF. The CDR3 DNA sequence: TGTGCCAGCAGTTACTCAAGGGACACCTACTACAATGAGCAGTTCTTC.

The chain employs TRBV5-1 and TRBJ2-7; 9 nucleotides line up with TRBD2. Unmatched junction bases numbered 12, after V lost 3 bases and J lost 2 bases. In germline, CDR1 is SGHRS, CDR2 YFSETQ. This CDR3 spans 17 amino acids. The chain's CDR3 is CASSSPSGESSTYEQYF. CDR3 coding DNA: TGCGCCAGCAGCTCGCCTAGCGGGGAATCCAGCACCTACGAGCAGTACTTC.

This clone was observed a single time. The rearrangement joins TRBV5-6 to TRBJ1-5, with D tentatively TRBD1 (5 bases). Germline loops: CDR1 SGHDT, CDR2 YYEEEE. V lost 7 bases and J lost 3, with 20 bases in between. This CDR3 is built from 16 residues. The CDR3 protein is CASSRGTRGVNQPQHF. CDR3 in DNA: TGTGCCAGCTCCCGGGGTACACGAGGGGTCAATCAGCCCCAGCATTTT.

The sample holds one count of this clone. V is TRBV5-6 and J is TRBJ2-7; TRBD2 might be the D (5 bases). The CDR3 has 16 amino acids. Trimming pared 4 bases from V and 4 bases from J, leaving 21 bases between. Germline lookup yields CDR1 SGHDT and CDR2 YYEEEE. In DNA, the CDR3 is TGTGCCAGCAGCCCCGCTCCAGGAGAGGGTATGTACGAGCAGTACTTC. As protein: CASSPAPGEGMYEQYF.

This chain links TRBV27 with TRBJ2-7; 7 nucleotides match TRBD1. Germline V gene lookup returns CDR1 MNHEY and CDR2 SMNVEV (reference sequence). V lost 4 bases to trimming and J lost 7 bases; unmatched junction nucleotides: 4. The CDR3 loop spans 12 amino acids. The CDR3 bases are TGTGCCAGCAGTTACTTACAGGGGGAGCAGTACTTC. Protein: CASSYLQGEQYF.

The chain couples TRBV15 to TRBJ2-2; a possible D gene is TRBD1 (5 bases). The CDR3 contains 19 residues. Deletions cut 7 bases from V and 2 bases from J, with 26 bases between. CDR1 and CDR2 (germline): LNHNV, YYDKDF (reference sequence). CDR3 nucleotide sequence: TGTGCCACCATCCATTTGGACGCTATAGACAGAGACAACACCGGGGAGCTGTTTTTT. It specifies CATIHLDAIDRDNTGELFF. Looking up the rest from reference TRBV15 and TRBJ2-2 gives the full variable domain: DAMVIQNPRYQVTQFGKPVTLSCSQTLNHNVMYWYQQKSSQAPKLLFHYYDKDFNNEADTPDNFQSRRPNTSFCFLDIRSPGLGDTAMYLCATIHLDAIDRDNTGELFFGEGSRLTVL.